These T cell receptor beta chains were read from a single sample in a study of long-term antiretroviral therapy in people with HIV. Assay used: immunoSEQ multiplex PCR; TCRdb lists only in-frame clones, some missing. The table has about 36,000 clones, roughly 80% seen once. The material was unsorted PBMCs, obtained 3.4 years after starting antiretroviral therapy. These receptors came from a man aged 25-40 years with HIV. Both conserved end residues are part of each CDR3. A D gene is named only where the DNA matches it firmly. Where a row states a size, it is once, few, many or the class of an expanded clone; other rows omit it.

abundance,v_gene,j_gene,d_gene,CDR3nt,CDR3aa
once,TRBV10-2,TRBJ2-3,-,TGCGCCAGCAGTGAGTCGAGAGGCGGGGCTAGCACAGATACGCAGTATTTT,CASSESRGGASTDTQYF
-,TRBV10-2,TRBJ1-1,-,TGCGCCAGCAGGTCCATGAACACTGAAGCTTTCTTT,CASRSMNTEAFF
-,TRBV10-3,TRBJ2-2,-,TGTGCCATCAGTGGAACCGGGACAAGGGGCACCGGGGAGCTGTTTTTT,CAISGTGTRGTGELFF
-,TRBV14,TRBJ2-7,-,TGTGCCAGCAGTTTCGGAGGGGCCTCCTACGAGCAGTACTTC,CASSFGGASYEQYF
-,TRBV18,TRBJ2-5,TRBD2,TGTGCCAGCTCACCACAATCGCTAGCGGGGGAGACCCAGTACTTC,CASSPQSLAGETQYF
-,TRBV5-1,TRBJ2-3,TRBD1,TGCGCCAGCAGCTTGGGGGACAGGACTAGCACAGATACGCAGTATTTT,CASSLGDRTSTDTQYF
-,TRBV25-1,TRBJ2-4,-,TGTGCCAGCAGTGAATCGAGAGGGACGAAAAACATTCAGTACTTC,CASSESRGTKNIQYF
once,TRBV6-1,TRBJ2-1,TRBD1,TGTGCCAGCAGTAGGACAGGGGGCTCCTACAATGAGCAGTTCTTC,CASSRTGGSYNEQFF
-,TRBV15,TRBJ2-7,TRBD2,TGTGCCACCAGCAGAGATATCGGGGGGGGACTCAAAAGCACCTTC,CATSRDIGGGLKSTF
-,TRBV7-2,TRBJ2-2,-,TGTGCCAGCAGCTTAGCGGCCCAGGGTTCCGGGGAGCTGTTTTTT,CASSLAAQGSGELFF